This T cell receptor (beta chain) was obtained from a study of blood T cell repertoires in COVID-19. As handled by the study authors: Estimated nucleated cell counts came from reference gene primer amplification. The protocol was immunoSEQ multiplex PCR, while the TCRdb copy is restricted to in-frame clones and leaves out a portion. The DNA gave D and trimming, while V, J and clone size come from that table. The sample lists approximately 13,000 clones, around 73% occurring once. Sequencing used peripheral blood. This sequence originates from a man between 65 and 85 years old with acute or convalescent COVID-19.

The DNA for the CDR3 is TGTGCCAGTAGTATTCCGGGATCAACCTACGAGCAGTACTTC. Amino acid sequence: CASSIPGSTYEQYF. The chain couples TRBV19 to TRBJ2-7, with D tentatively TRBD2 (5 bases). CDR1 is LNHDA, CDR2 SQIVND, per germline (reference sequence). The CDR3 runs to 14 residues. Trimming took off 3 bases at V and 2 bases at J, with 11 bases between the two ends. Based on the CDR3 plus reference TRBV19 and TRBJ2-7, the full variable domain is DGGITQSPKYLFRKEGQNVTLSCEQNLNHDAMYWYRQDPGQGLRLIYYSQIVNDFQKGDIAEGYSVSREKKESFPLTVTSAQKNPTAFYLCASSIPGSTYEQYFGPGTRLTVT.